The TCR beta chain described here comes from a study of cytomegalovirus exposure and HLA in healthy donors (dated by TCRdb to the late 2010s). For the wider study: An earlier analysis of some 600 of the donors reported 250 to 300 Gb of sequence data and 117 million unique TCR beta sequences obtained from about 179 million T cells. An early release covering roughly 580 HLA-typed donors comprised 300 to 350 gigabases of sequencing data and roughly 85 million unique TCR sequences. Using immunosequencing, the study profiled T cell repertoires from some 670 subjects and related those repertoires to cytomegalovirus serostatus. Donor age, sex, ethnicity and CMV serostatus were collected together with the repertoire data. Four or five DR-DQ haplotypes were treated as single units for association and clustering because of strong linkage in the cohort. Typing coverage varied by locus: roughly 629-640 donors for A, B, C, DRB1 and DQB1; roughly 560 for DQA1; about 590 for DPA1; approximately 450 for DPB1. In the later analysis, no new phenotypic data were used to find candidate immune exposures; instead, reliance was placed on TCR beta sequences and their occurrence across donors. A separate validation cohort of roughly 110 different subjects was used in addition to the roughly 620-subject first cohort. Among approximately 370 genotyped donors of the cohort, an average of roughly 230,000 unique TCR beta nucleotide sequences was sequenced per donor, of which 15% to 20% were non-productive. Of the roughly 400 genotyped donors, around 81% fell in the genetic ancestry cluster associated with self-reported Caucasian donors. To study patterns of TCR occurrence, a later analysis re-analyzed previously published TCR beta repertoires from several hundred donors and added high-resolution HLA genotyping. A later genetic analysis used genome-wide SNP genotypes for about 60% of the roughly 700 donors, treating that subset as a discovery cohort. All discovery cohort repertoires had been generated on a single sequencing platform. To decide whether each TCR beta V gene segment behaved as functional or pseudogenic, an earlier analysis of some 600 of the donors relied on high-throughput TCR beta sequencing. To predict cytomegalovirus infection status, the study combined high-throughput TCR immunosequencing, statistical association of individual TCRs with disease status, and machine learning. Both class I and class II loci were covered by HLA typing, at four-digit resolution. The study aimed to test whether signatures of past pathogen exposure could be identified by cataloging public T cell receptors.

The cohort consisted of 670 or so healthy bone marrow donors. Cohort members were all nominally healthy when sampled, although unrecorded immune exposures were likely present. The donor was CMV seronegative and belonged to the group of 352 seronegative cohort members. Each donor provided a peripheral blood sample, and peripheral blood mononuclear cells were used for TCR beta sequencing. The Qiagen DNeasy Blood Extraction Kit was used to extract genomic DNA from the blood cell samples. General study outcomes and caveats: Cytomegalovirus status was reported to be diagnosed by the classifier with high specificity and sensitivity in both the original and validation cohorts. Because HLA typing was missing for some donors at each locus, association tests included only the typed subset. According to a later analysis, most CMV-associated TCR beta chains appeared to be HLA-restricted, and the HLA associations seemed to be driven largely by CMV exposure. In a later analysis, some 18,000 TCR beta sequences were associated with specific HLA alleles at a false discovery rate of 0.05. This cohort had only TCR beta chains sequenced, and the lack of alpha or paired-chain data limited which features could be detected. The authors suggested that the approach could potentially be generalized to other disease states and immunological phenotypes. The only immune exposure information available for the cohort was CMV serostatus. In a later analysis, TCR association rates were found to vary across HLA loci, with the most associated TCRs seen for DRB1 alleles and the fewest for HLA-C alleles. The study listed 150 to 200 TCR beta chains as associated with cytomegalovirus. Strong co-occurrence of HLA alleles, especially DR and DQ, made assigning TCR associations to individual alleles difficult. Compared with equally common non-associated chains, HLA-associated TCR beta chains in a later analysis were more clonally expanded and had lower generation probabilities. Broadly in line with IMGT annotations, most TCR beta V segments showed up in productive rearrangements about 87% or about 30% of the time in an earlier analysis of 450 to 600 of the donors. Correlated functional status among segregating V segments might be attributable to linkage disequilibrium, but an unknown experimental factor could not be ruled out. Compared with the roughly 670-donor mean, donors in an Asian-associated ancestry cluster had fewer N-insertions in productive TCRs, according to a later genetic analysis. According to a later analysis, parvovirus B19, influenza, CMV and Epstein-Barr virus appeared linked to several top co-occurrence clusters. Seventeen rarely observed V segments, including chromosome 9 orphons, were excluded from the earlier analysis of just under 600 of the donors because counts were too low. In a later genetic analysis, a missense DCLRE1C variant was associated with V-gene and J-gene trimming of TCR beta chains, and the association was replicated in an independent cohort. A cluster of highly shared sequence variants was judged likely to be a technical artifact of the sequencing pipeline. Roughly uniform sequencing depth across donors was assumed in presence/absence analyses, although this assumption may not hold. Across donors, most TCR sequences were observed very rarely, whereas some public TCRs were present in many individuals. A few of the identified cytomegalovirus-associated TCR beta chains were confirmed in vitro to be specific for cytomegalovirus antigens. A further reported finding was that TCR beta sequences accurately predicted the HLA-A and HLA-B alleles for most subjects in the first cohort.

As for this clone: It has no known antigen specificity.

The library relied on the immunoSEQ multiplex PCR assay. A mixture of 60 forward primers for TCR Vbeta segments and 13 reverse primers for TCR Jbeta segments was used in the multiplex PCR. The CDR3 region of rearranged TCR beta genes was amplified from genomic DNA with a multiplex PCR assay. Amplified TCR beta libraries were sequenced as 87-base-pair reads on the Illumina HiSeq System. The original pipeline was this. A later analysis counted approximately 74 million unique TCR beta chains across the 600 to 850 repertoires, and some 12 million of these chains were shared by at least two donors. A nearest-neighbor algorithm error-corrected the raw reads and collapsed the reads into unique sequences, merging closely related sequences to remove PCR and sequencing errors. V, D and J gene segments were assigned by aligning CDR3 sequences to IMGT reference sequences. Each retained sequence needed at least a six-nucleotide match to both a V gene segment and a J gene segment. Rearrangements were classified as productive when the CDR3 lacked stop codons and remained in frame with V and J, and all other rearrangements were classified as non-productive. CDR3 was defined according to IMGT convention as the region running from the second conserved V-encoded cysteine to the conserved J-encoded phenylalanine. Sequences without an unambiguous match to a single V gene segment were excluded from the earlier analysis of 450 to 650 of the donors. In an earlier analysis of 587 of the donors, V segments were called functional above 56.7% productive rearrangements and were called segregating when the between-donor standard deviation exceeded 5%. To diagnose cytomegalovirus status from the catalog of TCR beta chain sequences, a statistical classification framework was built. In a later analysis, V and J genes were assigned by comparing TCR nucleotide sequences against IMGT/GENE-DB human TR gene sequences. Using the TCRdist pipeline, a later analysis assigned CDR3 sequences along with most-parsimonious VDJ recombination scenarios. A later analysis defined each TCR beta chain by its CDR3 amino acid sequence plus V-gene family, and excluded reads lacking a unique V-gene family. A later analysis removed 450 to 600 highly shared, low-generation-probability nucleotide sequences to deal with suspected cross-contamination and a sequencing artifact. For each public chain, a later analysis derived a clonal expansion index from normalized ranks of inferred template counts within each repertoire. In a later analysis, generation probabilities were computed with a VDJ recombination model fitted to out-of-frame rearrangements, and the resulting probabilities were checked against IGoR. In a later analysis, TCR-TCR, TCR-HLA and TCR-CMV co-occurrence was scored with hypergeometric tests, and a repertoire-size bias correction was applied to TCR pairs. False discovery rates were estimated in a later analysis by permuting HLA or CMV assignments 20 times. A later analysis grouped co-occurring TCRs with DBSCAN, adding TCRdist sequence similarity when clustering within HLA-allele-positive subsets. Co-occurrence clustering excluded repertoires with fewer than 30,000 or more than 120,000 public chains, plus five with anomalous nucleotide sharing. The table comes from immuneACCESS by way of TCRdb, which keeps in-frame sequences with V and J called. Part of the clones is missing from these tables; in studies checked, under half for an unresolved V gene and the rest for unknown reasons. V and J calls and clone size are those listed in that table; D and trimming were worked out from the DNA. Per the sample table, the count is just over 40,000 clones. Under 8% of the sample rests with the top ten.

The TCR was taken from a man aged 25-45 years in good health and CMV-seronegative. Specimen: PBMCs.

The encoded CDR3 is CASSLAGQGGGNTIYF. The DNA reads as follows: TGTGCCAGCAGCTTAGCGGGACAGGGAGGAGGAAACACCATATATTTT. Recombination linked TRBV13 to TRBJ1-3, and 9 junctional nucleotides match TRBD1. The germline V end is reduced by 1 base and the J end by 4 bases; junction bases left unmatched: 5. Measured from the cysteine to the phenylalanine, the CDR3 is 16 residues long. The CDR3 DNA has 48 bases and is translated from base 1. The germline V gene (reference sequence) yields PRHDT for CDR1 and FYEKMQ for CDR2.